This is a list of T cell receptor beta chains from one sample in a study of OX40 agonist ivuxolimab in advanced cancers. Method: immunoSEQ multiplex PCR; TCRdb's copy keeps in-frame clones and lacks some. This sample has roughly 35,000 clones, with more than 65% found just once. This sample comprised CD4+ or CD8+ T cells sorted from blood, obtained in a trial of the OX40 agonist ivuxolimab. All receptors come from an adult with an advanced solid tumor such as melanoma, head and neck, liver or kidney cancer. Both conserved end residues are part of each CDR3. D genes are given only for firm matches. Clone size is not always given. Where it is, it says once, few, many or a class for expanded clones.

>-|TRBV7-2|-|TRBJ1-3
CASSLAGTSWGNTIYF
TGTGCCAGCAGCTTAGCGGGGACAAGCTGGGGAAACACCATATATTTT
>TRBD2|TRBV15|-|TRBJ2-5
CATSRDHDGRAEETQYF
TGTGCCACCAGCAGAGATCATGACGGGAGGGCCGAGGAGACCCAGTACTTC
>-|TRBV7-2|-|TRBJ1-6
CASRDPTGWYSPLHF
TGTGCCAGCAGGGACCCCACAGGGTGGTACTCACCCCTCCACTTT
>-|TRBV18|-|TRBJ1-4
CASSGQKNEKLFF
TGTGCCAGCTCAGGGCAGAAGAATGAAAAACTGTTTTTT
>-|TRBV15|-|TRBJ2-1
CATRLRASDEQFF
TGTGCCACCAGATTAAGGGCTTCGGATGAGCAGTTCTTC
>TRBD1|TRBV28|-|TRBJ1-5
CASKFWDSLSNQPQHF
TGTGCCAGCAAGTTTTGGGACAGTCTTAGCAATCAGCCCCAGCATTTT
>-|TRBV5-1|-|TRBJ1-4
CASSIYGSTNEKLFF
TGCGCCAGCAGTATCTACGGATCGACTAATGAAAAACTGTTTTTT
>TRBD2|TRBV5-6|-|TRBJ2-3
CASSRLAGGPDTQYF
TGTGCCAGCAGCAGACTAGCGGGGGGGCCTGATACGCAGTATTTT
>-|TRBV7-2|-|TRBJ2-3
CASSLGRAGRATQYF
TGTGCCAGCAGCTTAGGGAGGGCAGGGCGAGCTACGCAGTATTTT
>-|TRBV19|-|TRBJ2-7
CASSIAPYEQYF
TGTGCCAGTAGTATAGCTCCTTACGAGCAGTACTTC
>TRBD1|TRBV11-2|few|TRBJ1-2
CASSHGQVNGYTF
TGTGCCAGCAGCCACGGACAGGTTAATGGCTACACCTTC
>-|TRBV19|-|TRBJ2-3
CASSIRLFTDTQYF
TGTGCCAGTAGTATAAGACTATTTACAGATACGCAGTATTTT
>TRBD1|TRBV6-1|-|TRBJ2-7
CASSEGQGVSYEQYF
TGTGCCAGCAGTGAAGGACAGGGGGTCTCCTACGAGCAGTACTTC
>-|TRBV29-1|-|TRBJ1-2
CSVGAPGSNYGYTF
TGCAGCGTTGGGGCCCCGGGGAGTAACTATGGCTACACCTTC
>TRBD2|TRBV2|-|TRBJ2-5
CASSEGVASGGLETQYF
TGTGCCAGCAGCGAAGGGGTGGCTAGCGGGGGGTTGGAGACCCAGTACTTC
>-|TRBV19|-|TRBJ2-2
CASTQGPSTGELFF
TGTGCCAGTACCCAGGGCCCCTCGACCGGGGAGCTGTTTTTT
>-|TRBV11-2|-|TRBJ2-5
CASSLGRKETQYF
TGTGCCAGCAGCTTAGGCCGGAAAGAGACCCAGTACTTC
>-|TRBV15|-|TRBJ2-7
CATRTGRMDEQYF
TGTGCCACCAGAACAGGGAGGATGGACGAGCAGTACTTC
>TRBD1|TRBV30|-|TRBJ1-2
CAWTGQDLYGYTF
TGTGCCTGGACCGGACAGGACCTCTATGGCTACACCTTC
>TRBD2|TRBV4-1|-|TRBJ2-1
CASSQAGSGGAREQFF
TGCGCCAGCAGCCAAGCTGGGAGCGGGGGGGCCAGAGAGCAGTTCTTC
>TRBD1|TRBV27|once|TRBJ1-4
CASRRGQGRNEKLFF
TGTGCCAGCAGGAGAGGACAGGGGAGGAATGAAAAACTGTTTTTT
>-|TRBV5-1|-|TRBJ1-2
CASSLAGVDYGYTF
TGCGCCAGCAGCTTGGCCGGGGTCGACTATGGCTACACCTTC
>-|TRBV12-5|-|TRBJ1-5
CASGLTGGNQPQHF
TGTGCTAGTGGTTTGACAGGAGGCAATCAGCCCCAGCATTTT
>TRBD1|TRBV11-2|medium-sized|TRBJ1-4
CASSSQGGDEKLFF
TGTGCCAGCAGCTCACAGGGGGGGGATGAAAAACTGTTTTTT
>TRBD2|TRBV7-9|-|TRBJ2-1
CASSARVGAGGNNEQFF
TGTGCCAGCAGCGCCCGTGTTGGAGCGGGGGGAAACAATGAGCAGTTCTTC
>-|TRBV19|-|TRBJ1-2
CASSRAALEVGYTF
TGTGCCAGTAGTAGGGCGGCCCTTGAGGTTGGCTACACCTTC
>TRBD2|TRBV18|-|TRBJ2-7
CASSPPGLAPDEQYF
TGTGCCAGCTCACCACCGGGACTAGCGCCCGACGAGCAGTACTTC
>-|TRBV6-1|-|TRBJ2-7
CAGGASYEQYF
TGTGCCGGGGGGGCCTCCTACGAGCAGTACTTC
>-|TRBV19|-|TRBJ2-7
CASSIGGGALSEQYF
TGTGCCAGTAGTATAGGTGGAGGGGCCCTCTCCGAGCAGTACTTC
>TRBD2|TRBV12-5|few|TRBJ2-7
CASGAGVYEQYF
TGTGCTAGTGGAGCGGGGGTTTACGAGCAGTACTTC
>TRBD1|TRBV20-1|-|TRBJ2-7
CSAWTGGEQYF
TGCAGTGCTTGGACAGGGGGCGAGCAGTACTTC
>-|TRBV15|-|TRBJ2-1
CATSRDDVLPPINEQFF
TGTGCCACCAGCAGAGATGATGTGTTGCCCCCAATCAATGAGCAGTTCTTC
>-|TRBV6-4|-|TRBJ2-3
CASSDSGGSADTQYF
TGTGCCAGCAGTGACTCGGGGGGATCCGCAGATACGCAGTATTTT
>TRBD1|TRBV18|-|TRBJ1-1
CASSSWTGSANTEAFF
TGTGCCAGCTCATCCTGGACAGGGTCAGCGAACACTGAAGCTTTCTTT
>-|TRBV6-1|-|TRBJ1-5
CASIRQVGQPQHF
TGTGCCAGCATTCGACAGGTTGGTCAGCCCCAGCATTTT
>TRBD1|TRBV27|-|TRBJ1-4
CASRNQGATAQRNEKLFF
TGTGCCAGCCGAAATCAGGGGGCGACGGCACAACGTAATGAAAAACTGTTTTTT
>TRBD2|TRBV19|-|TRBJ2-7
CASSITAGGTSYEQYF
TGTGCCAGTAGTATAACAGCGGGGGGCACCTCCTACGAGCAGTACTTC
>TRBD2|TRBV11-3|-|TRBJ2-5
CASSFATSGGRETQYF
TGTGCCAGCAGCTTCGCGACTAGCGGGGGTCGGGAGACCCAGTACTTC
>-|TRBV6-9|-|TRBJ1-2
CASSNKGQLYGYTF
TGTGCCAGCAGCAACAAAGGACAGCTCTATGGCTACACCTTC
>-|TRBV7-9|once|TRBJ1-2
CASSPTGDNYGYTF
TGTGCCAGCAGCCCGACAGGCGATAACTATGGCTACACCTTC
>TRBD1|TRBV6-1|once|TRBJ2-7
CASSEAAAGGPYEQYF
TGTGCCAGCAGTGAAGCCGCGGCAGGGGGCCCCTACGAGCAGTACTTC
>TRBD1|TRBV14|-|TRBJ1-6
CASSQDRGLYSPLHF
TGTGCCAGCAGCCAGGACAGGGGATTGTATTCACCCCTCCACTTT
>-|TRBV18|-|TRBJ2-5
CASSRIKGETQYF
TGTGCCAGCTCACGAATTAAGGGAGAGACCCAGTACTTC
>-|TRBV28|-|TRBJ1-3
CASCSSGAGNTIYF
TGTGCCAGCTGTTCCTCGGGCGCTGGAAACACCATATATTTT
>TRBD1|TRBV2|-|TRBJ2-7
CASSGKDRESYEQYF
TGTGCCAGCAGTGGAAAGGACAGGGAATCCTACGAGCAGTACTTC